This entry lists 22 T cell receptor beta chains sequenced from one sample in a study of shared clonotypes between healthy human individuals. TCRdb's copy holds only in-frame clones and misses some; the assay was immunoSEQ multiplex PCR. The sample records about 1,900,000 clones, roughly 95% being singletons. Positively selected for CCR7, the CD45RO-negative cells used as naive CD8 cells excluded terminally differentiated effector memory CD45RA+ cells. The material sequenced was naive CD8+ T cells sorted from blood. Receptors originate from a man aged 18-30 years in good health.

The gene calls are TRBV4-1 and TRBJ2-2; no definite D call. CDR1 and CDR2 from the germline V gene are MGHRA and YSYEKL. V lost 1 base and J lost 7, with 7 bases in between. The CDR3 contains 13 residues. The CDR3 sequence is CASSQGVNGELFF. The CDR3 nucleotides are TGCGCCAGCAGCCAAGGGGTTAACGGGGAGCTGTTTTTT.

The chain uses TRBV9 and TRBJ2-3; no definite D call. Trimming shortened V by 0 bases and J by 2 bases, and 10 bases separated the two germline ends. Germline V CDR1 and CDR2: SGDLS, YYNGEE. This CDR3 region has 15 residues. Here the CDR3 reads CASSVEPAPTDTQYF. CDR3 nucleotides: TGTGCCAGCAGCGTAGAACCGGCACCCACAGATACGCAGTATTTT.

The chain employs TRBV4-1 and TRBJ2-3, with 14 nucleotides matching TRBD2. Per the germline V gene, CDR1 is MGHRA and CDR2 is YSYEKL. Trimming took 0 bases from V and 0 from J; bases not matched to a gene: 5. The length of the CDR3 is 19 residues. The CDR3 sequence is CASSQDWTSGGRSTDTQYF. The CDR3 DNA sequence: TGCGCCAGCAGCCAAGATTGGACTAGCGGGGGGCGGAGCACAGATACGCAGTATTTT.

The genes are TRBV27 and TRBJ2-7; D is tentatively TRBD1 or TRBD2 (6 bases each). The germline V gene has CDR1 MNHEY and CDR2 SMNVEV (reference sequence). V was shortened by 11 bases and J by 4 bases, with 18 bases between the two germline ends. This CDR3 is built from 13 residues. The CDR3 DNA reads TGTGCCGCCGGAGGGGGGATGGGGTACGAGCAGTACTTC. Its translation: CAAGGGMGYEQYF.

The chain recombines TRBV9 with TRBJ1-2; D possibly corresponds to TRBD1 (6 bases). With 0 bases removed from V and 8 bases from J, the gap between germline ends came to 14 bases. The CDR3 runs 14 residues. Germline V gene lookup returns CDR1 SGDLS and CDR2 YYNGEE. The chain's CDR3 is CASSVGAGAEGYTF. CDR3 sequence (DNA): TGTGCCAGCAGCGTAGGGGCAGGGGCGGAAGGCTACACCTTC. The complete variable domain, with remaining parts taken from reference TRBV9 and TRBJ1-2, reads DSGVTQTPKHLITATGQRVTLRCSPRSGDLSVYWYQQSLDQGLQFLIQYYNGEERAKGNILERFSAQQFPDLHSELNLSSLELGDSALYFCASSVGAGAEGYTFGSGTRLTVV.

This chain links TRBV6-6 with TRBJ2-3, with 7 bases matching TRBD2. V lost 4 bases, J lost 2 bases, and 9 bases stayed unmatched. Looked up from germline, CDR1 is MNHNY and CDR2 is SVGAGI (reference sequence). The CDR3 consists of 16 residues. CDR3 sequence (DNA): TGTGCCAGCAGTTTCTACGGGGGGAGAGACACAGATACGCAGTATTTT. Translated, it gives CASSFYGGRDTDTQYF.

The chain couples TRBV5-6 to TRBJ2-3; TRBD1 agrees at 8 bases. The CDR3 is 15 amino acids. V shed 2 bases and J 4 bases; nucleotides not matched to a gene: 6. Germline V gene lookup returns CDR1 SGHDT and CDR2 YYEEEE. CDR3 coding DNA: TGTGCCAGCAGCTTAGACAGGGGAGCCGCAGATACGCAGTATTTT. This encodes CASSLDRGAADTQYF.

The J gene is TRBJ1-5, the V gene TRBV5-6, with 8 bases that match TRBD1. CDR3 length equals 15 residues. V was clipped by 4 bases and J by 4 bases; unmatched bases: 7. Germline V gives CDR1 SGHDT, CDR2 YYEEEE. The CDR3 DNA is TGTGCCAGCAGCACTCTCGGGACAGGTAATCAGCCCCAGCATTTT. Protein sequence: CASSTLGTGNQPQHF.

The chain is built from TRBV27 and TRBJ2-7; possibly TRBD1 or TRBD2 for D (6 bases each). V dropped 7 bases and J dropped 2 bases, with 18 bases sitting between them. CDR3 size: 15 residues. Per the germline V gene, CDR1 is MNHEY and CDR2 is SMNVEV (reference sequence). The CDR3 spells CASTSTRGATYEQYF. The DNA of the CDR3 is TGTGCCAGCACTTCTACGAGGGGGGCAACCTACGAGCAGTACTTC.

This chain links TRBV7-8 with TRBJ2-5, with TRBD2 matching over 8 bases. Trimming removed 5 bases from V and 5 bases from J; junction bases left unmatched: 22. In germline, CDR1 is SGHVS, CDR2 FQNEAQ. The CDR3 length is 19 residues. CDR3 region: CASSPHLLGSGGRQETQYF. The CDR3 bases are TGTGCCAGCAGCCCCCACCTTCTTGGGTCGGGGGGGCGCCAGGAGACCCAGTACTTC.

V and J are TRBV6-5 and TRBJ1-2; 7 bases are a match to TRBD1. The V segment lost 2 bases and the J segment 1 base; nucleotides outside the gene matches: 4. The CDR3 is made up of 15 amino acids. The germline V gene encodes CDR1 MNHEY and CDR2 SVGAGI. The CDR3 spells CASSYEGGFNYGYTF. The CDR3 nucleotides read TGTGCCAGCAGTTACGAAGGGGGCTTTAACTATGGCTACACCTTC.

Worth noting for this clone: Additional DNA sequences in this sample encode the identical CDR3. The chain couples TRBV4-1 to TRBJ1-1; the D gene is possibly TRBD1 (6 bases). The CDR3 has 13 residues. Deletions cut 3 bases from V and 1 base from J, with 6 bases between. Germline V gene lookup returns CDR1 MGHRA and CDR2 YSYEKL. Here the CDR3 DNA reads TGCGCCAGCAGCCACAGGGGGAACACTGAAGCTTTCTTT. This translates into CASSHRGNTEAFF.

The chain links TRBV5-1 to TRBJ1-2; 9 bases are a match to TRBD1. Germline lookup yields CDR1 SGHRS and CDR2 YFSETQ. This CDR3 is built from 14 residues. Trimming cost V 3 bases and J 8 bases; bases outside gene matches: 8. The CDR3 DNA reads as TGCGCCAGCAGCTCGTATGGGACAGGGCAAGGCTACACCTTC. This codes for CASSSYGTGQGYTF.

The V and J genes are TRBV25-1 and TRBJ1-2; TRBD1 matches 8 bases. Trimming cost V 4 bases and J 5 bases; bases outside gene matches: 12. The CDR3 is 16 residues long. The germline V gene has CDR1 MGHDK and CDR2 SYGVNS. CDR3 residues: CASSVTESGTGYGYTF. CDR3 DNA: TGTGCCAGCAGTGTAACGGAGTCCGGGACAGGATATGGCTACACCTTC.

The rearrangement uses TRBV12-5 and TRBJ1-5; tentative D call: TRBD1 (6 bases). With 9 bases removed from V and 1 base from J, the gap between germline ends came to 13 bases. This CDR3 region has 14 residues. Looked up from germline, CDR1 is LGHNT and CDR2 is FRNRAP. CDR3 DNA sequence: TGTGCTAGCAGGGCAGGGGAAAGCAATCAGCCCCAGCATTTT. Translated: CASRAGESNQPQHF. Full variable domain (missing parts from reference TRBV12-5 and TRBJ1-5): DARVTQTPRHKVTEMGQEVTMRCQPILGHNTVFWYRQTMMQGLELLAYFRNRAPLDDSGMPKDRFSAEMPDATLATLKIQPSEPRDSAVYFCASRAGESNQPQHFGDGTRLSIL.

V usage is TRBV4-1 and J usage is TRBJ2-7, with 10 bases identical to TRBD1. Germline-derived CDR1 and CDR2 are MGHRA and YSYEKL. V was clipped by 4 bases and J by 0 bases; unmatched bases: 6. The CDR3 loop spans 16 amino acids. CDR3 nucleotides: TGCGCCAGCAGCCCTTCGGGACAGGGGTACTCCTACGAGCAGTACTTC. This encodes CASSPSGQGYSYEQYF.

This clone is a singleton in its sample. This CDR3 is also generated by other DNA sequences in the sample. This chain links TRBV9 with TRBJ2-7; TRBD2 aligns across 7 bases. V lost 0 bases and J lost 0; bases outside the gene matches: 3. CDR1 and CDR2 from the germline V gene are SGDLS and YYNGEE. The CDR3 runs to 15 residues. CDR3 protein: CASSVAGGTSYEQYF. The DNA of the CDR3 is TGTGCCAGCAGCGTAGCCGGGGGGACCTCCTACGAGCAGTACTTC.

The V gene is TRBV10-3, the J gene TRBJ1-1; 8 nucleotides match TRBD1. Per the germline V gene, CDR1 is ENHRY and CDR2 is SYGVKD. The J segment lost 2 bases and the V segment lost 3 bases, leaving 2 bases of the junction unmatched. This CDR3 region has 14 residues. The CDR3 coding sequence is TGTGCCATCAGTGATACAGGGGGTAACACTGAAGCTTTCTTT. Its protein is CAISDTGGNTEAFF.

The chain joins TRBV13 to TRBJ1-2, with TRBD1 identical over 7 bases. Germline values: CDR1 PRHDT, CDR2 FYEKMQ (reference sequence). The CDR3 extends over 15 amino acids. V shed 8 bases and J 4 bases; nucleotides not matched to a gene: 13. CDR3 nucleotide sequence: TGTGCCAGCTCTGCCTGGGGGACAGAAGGCTATGGCTACACCTTC. It encodes CASSAWGTEGYGYTF.

The chain couples TRBV13 to TRBJ2-5; no firm D call. The J call may not be correct, given that the DNA end is closer to TRBJ2-7. The V gene's germline CDR1 is PRHDT and CDR2 FYEKMQ (reference sequence). The CDR3 runs 14 residues. The CDR3, as DNA: TGTGCCAGCAGCCGAGGACGGATGACCTACGAGCAGTACTTC. It is translated as CASSRGRMTYEQYF.

On this clone itself: Other DNA sequences within the sample encode an identical CDR3. V is TRBV11-2 and J is TRBJ2-1; the D is unclear. Deletions cut 2 bases from V and 4 bases from J, with 6 bases between. The CDR3 runs 13 residues. CDR1 is SGHAT, CDR2 FQNNGV, per germline. Here the CDR3 reads CASSLLAYNEQFF. The CDR3 nucleotides read TGTGCCAGCAGCTTATTAGCTTACAATGAGCAGTTCTTC.

In nucleotides, the CDR3 is TGCGCCAGCAGCCAAGAGGGCCCGATCGGGGAGCAGTACTTC. It specifies CASSQEGPIGEQYF. This sequence joins TRBV4-3 and TRBJ2-7; D uncertain. The CDR3 is 14 residues long. With 0 bases removed from V and 7 bases from J, the gap between germline ends came to 13 bases. Germline V gene lookup returns CDR1 LGHNA and CDR2 YSLEER.